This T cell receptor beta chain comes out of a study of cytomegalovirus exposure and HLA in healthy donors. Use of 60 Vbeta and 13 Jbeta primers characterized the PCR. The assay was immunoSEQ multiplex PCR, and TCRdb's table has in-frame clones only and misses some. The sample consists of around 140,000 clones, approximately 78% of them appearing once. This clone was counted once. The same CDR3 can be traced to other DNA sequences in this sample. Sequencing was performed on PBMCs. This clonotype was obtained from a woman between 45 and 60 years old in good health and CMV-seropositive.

CDR3 nucleotide sequence: TGTGCCTCAGGGCTCAACACCGGGGAGCTGTTTTTT. Translated: CASGLNTGELFF. This chain links TRBV19 with TRBJ2-2, with a weak D call TRBD1 (5 bases). V lost 11 bases and J lost 2, with 9 bases in between. There are 12 residues in the CDR3. Germline CDR1 LNHDA, CDR2 SQIVND (reference sequence).